A selection of T cell receptor beta chains follows, all from one sample in a study of human T cells and chemical hapten exposure. TCRdb re-called the RACE reads through MiXCR, storing one row per CDR3 protein. The table shows 300,000 to 350,000 distinct CDR3 sequences, with approximately 6.9% occurring only once. Here the sequenced sample was whole blood, taken in connection with sensitization to the hapten diphenylcyclopropenone (DPC). The receptors were sampled from a woman younger than 30 with alopecia areata. Some clones in this sample may be carry-over from other donors' samples. Each CDR3 is given with its conserved first and last residue. The order of the fields is clone size, J gene, D gene, V gene, CDR3 protein, CDR3 DNA. D genes are given only for firm matches. Not all rows give a size; the values are once, few, many and, for expanded clones, a class.

clone size: NA; J gene: TRBJ1-6; D gene: TRBD1; V gene: TRBV5-1; CDR3 protein: CASTFDRGTPLHF; CDR3 DNA: TGCGCCAGCACCTTCGACAGGGGGACACCCCTCCACTTT
clone size: few; J gene: TRBJ2-1; D gene: TRBD1; V gene: TRBV2; CDR3 protein: CASSERWTGREFF; CDR3 DNA: TGTGCCAGCAGTGAAAGGTGGACAGGGCGAGAGTTCTTC
clone size: many; J gene: TRBJ2-5; D gene: NA; V gene: TRBV7-2; CDR3 protein: CASSPSKTQYF; CDR3 DNA: TGTGCCAGCAGCCCATCAAAGACCCAGTACTTC
clone size: many; J gene: TRBJ2-3; D gene: TRBD1; V gene: TRBV12-3/TRBV12-4; CDR3 protein: CASSPPRGTGGEDTQYF; CDR3 DNA: TGTGCCAGCAGTCCCCCTCGGGGGACAGGGGGAGAAGATACGCAGTATTTT
clone size: few; J gene: TRBJ2-1; D gene: TRBD2; V gene: TRBV28; CDR3 protein: CASSLPTSGGHEQFF; CDR3 DNA: TGTGCCAGCAGCCTACCGACTAGCGGGGGTCATGAGCAGTTCTTC
clone size: many; J gene: TRBJ1-1; D gene: NA; V gene: TRBV29-1; CDR3 protein: CSVEKAAVGEAFF; CDR3 DNA: TGCAGCGTTGAAAAAGCCGCCGTTGGTGAAGCTTTCTTT
clone size: few; J gene: TRBJ1-6; D gene: NA; V gene: TRBV6-2/TRBV6-3; CDR3 protein: CASIRDPNSPLHF; CDR3 DNA: TGTGCCAGCATCCGGGACCCCAATTCACCCCTCCACTTT
clone size: many; J gene: TRBJ2-3; D gene: TRBD2; V gene: TRBV5-1; CDR3 protein: CASSLNPSGGHTDTQYF; CDR3 DNA: TGCGCCAGCAGCTTAAACCCCAGCGGGGGCCACACAGATACGCAGTATTTT
clone size: NA; J gene: TRBJ2-1; D gene: TRBD2; V gene: TRBV7-2; CDR3 protein: CASSSTSGGYNEQFF; CDR3 DNA: TGTGCCAGCAGCTCGACTAGCGGGGGGTACAATGAGCAGTTCTTC
clone size: few; J gene: TRBJ1-1; D gene: TRBD1; V gene: TRBV6-2/TRBV6-3; CDR3 protein: CASSYSVRGLNTEAFF; CDR3 DNA: TGTGCCAGCAGTTACTCGGTCAGGGGGCTTAACACTGAAGCTTTCTTT
clone size: few; J gene: TRBJ1-6; D gene: NA; V gene: TRBV7-9; CDR3 protein: CASSLDPSPLHF; CDR3 DNA: TGTGCCAGCAGCCTGGACCCTTCACCCCTCCACTTT
clone size: few; J gene: TRBJ1-4; D gene: TRBD1; V gene: TRBV7-2; CDR3 protein: CASSLGTGGYNEKLFF; CDR3 DNA: TGTGCCAGCAGCTTGGGGACAGGCGGTTATAATGAAAAACTGTTTTTT
clone size: NA; J gene: TRBJ2-3; D gene: TRBD1; V gene: TRBV7-9; CDR3 protein: CASSSWSGTGGKFSTDTQYF; CDR3 DNA: TGTGCCAGCAGCTCCTGGTCCGGGACAGGGGGGAAATTTAGCACAGATACGCAGTATTTT